The clone carrying this TCR beta chain came up a few times. Its antigen is currently unknown. The data originate from a study of identical twins. Study-level findings and limits: Cross-sectional statistical analysis, not tracking of the same donors, underpinned the conclusions.

Unique molecular identifiers were in the cDNA, with template-switch universal primer binding. TCRdb recomputed calls from the 5' RACE reads with MiXCR, one row per CDR3 protein. The sample shows a few hundred thousand distinct CDR3 sequences, about 8.9% of them seen only once. The V gene end was trimmed by 6 bases and the J gene end by 7 bases; junction bases not matched to a gene: 16. CDR3 length: 17 residues. In germline, CDR1 is ENHRY, CDR2 SYGVKD. The same specimen was also included in a second study, on yellow fever vaccine responses in identical twins.

The chain has TRBV10-3 and TRBJ2-2; the match to TRBD2 covers 8 bases. The sequencing input was CD8+ T cells sorted from blood. This TCR came from a woman between 18 and 29 years old in good health. The CDR3 spells CAIRSKSTSGGFGELFF. The CDR3 bases are TGTGCCATCAGATCCAAGTCAACTAGCGGAGGGTTCGGGGAGCTGTTTTTT.